The 18 T cell receptor beta chains below come from one sample, sequenced in a study of metastatic and nonmetastatic thyroid tumors. All patients reached thyroid surgery having received no treatment beforehand. TCRdb redid the clone calls on the PCR reads using MiXCR. The table shows over 20,000 clones, with 10% to 15% occurring only once. Sequencing input: blood. The source of these receptors is a female donor with papillary thyroid cancer or a benign thyroid nodule (not recorded which). Some clones in this sample may be carry-over from other donors' samples.

This clone was observed at least ten times. The rearrangement uses TRBV7-9 and TRBJ1-1; the D is unclear. Germline assignment: CDR1 SEHNR and CDR2 FQNEAQ (reference sequence). Trimming cost V 8 bases and J 0 bases, with 13 bases left between them. CDR3 length equals 14 residues. The CDR3 nucleotides read TGTGCCAGCTTACCCCCGGGAGTGAACACTGAAGCTTTCTTT. Protein: CASLPPGVNTEAFF.

This clone was recorded at least ten times. Being one base from a much bigger clone, this may be a read error. The V call is TRBV19, the J call TRBJ2-7; TRBD2 is a possible D gene (5 bases). The ends were cut back, 3 bases at V and 7 bases at J, with 13 bases in the middle. The CDR3 runs 13 residues. The germline CDR1 and CDR2 sequences are LNHDA and SQIVND (reference sequence). Here the CDR3 reads CASSMKAVGEQYF. CDR3 DNA: TGTGCCAGTAGTATGAAAGCGGTTGGGGAGCAGTACTTC.

This clone was recorded at least ten times. J is TRBJ1-6 and V is TRBV5-4; D remains ambiguous. Germline V gene data show CDR1 as SGHNT and CDR2 as YYREEE (reference sequence). V dropped 0 bases and J dropped 3 bases, with 10 bases sitting between them. This CDR3 spans 16 amino acids. CDR3 sequence: CASSLAGRSYNSPLHF. DNA for the CDR3: TGTGCCAGCAGCTTGGCCGGCAGAAGCTATAATTCACCCCTCCACTTT.

In this sample, this clone turned up many times. The genes are TRBV19 and TRBJ2-2; possibly TRBD1 for D (5 bases). The CDR3 consists of 13 residues. V was clipped by 6 bases and J by 5 bases, with 10 bases between them. The germline gives CDR1 LNHDA, CDR2 SQIVND (reference sequence). CDR3 sequence reads: CASRNQGTGELFF. The CDR3 region has the DNA TGTGCCAGTAGAAACCAGGGTACCGGGGAGCTGTTTTTT.

This clone is labeled as medium-sized. This chain's CDR3 is CASSDSNQRYGYTF. The CDR3 nucleotides are TGTGCCAGCAGTGACTCAAACCAGCGCTATGGCTACACCTTC. This rearrangement joins TRBV12-3 or TRBV12-4 to TRBJ1-2; D uncertain. The V and J ends lost 5 bases and 4 bases respectively, with 14 bases between them. This CDR3 has 14 residues.

This clone was counted many times. The V and J genes are TRBV11-2 and TRBJ2-7; D remains ambiguous. The CDR3 length is 12 residues. Germline CDR1 and CDR2: SGHAT and FQNNGV. Trimming took 6 bases from V and 2 from J, leaving 8 bases between them. In nucleotides, the CDR3 is TGTGCCAGCAGTTACGGGCCCTACGAGCAGTACTTC. Its translation is CASSYGPYEQYF.

The chain is built from TRBV4-2 and TRBJ1-1; maybe TRBD1 (5 bases). Germline CDR1 reads LGHNA; CDR2 reads YNFKEQ. V lost 0 bases to trimming and J lost 4 bases, with 18 bases between them. This CDR3 region has 17 residues. This CDR3 is CASSQDIDKGLVTEAFF. The CDR3 nucleotides read TGTGCCAGCAGCCAAGATATTGATAAGGGACTGGTCACTGAAGCTTTCTTT.

In its sample, this clone was seen many times. The CDR3 DNA reads as TGTGCCAGCAGCATCGGGACTAGCAGGGAGACCCAGTACTTC. It is translated as CASSIGTSRETQYF. The chain links TRBV7-8 to TRBJ2-5, with TRBD2 matching over 9 bases. Germline V gives CDR1 SGHVS, CDR2 FQNEAQ. The ends lost 5 bases at V and 5 bases at J; junction bases unmatched: 6. This CDR3 comprises 14 residues.

In this sample, this clone turned up many times. The chain joins TRBV13 to TRBJ2-7; D gene ambiguous. Trimming removed 4 bases from V and 0 bases from J, with 10 bases in between. The CDR3 is made up of 14 amino acids. Germline assignment: CDR1 PRHDT and CDR2 FYEKMQ (reference sequence). The CDR3 here is CASSSGVSSYEQYF. DNA of the CDR3: TGTGCCAGCAGCTCCGGCGTTAGCTCCTACGAGCAGTACTTC.

This clone was found many times. The rearrangement uses TRBV10-3 and TRBJ1-4, with TRBD1 matching 9 bases. J was trimmed by 9 bases and V by 10 bases; bases with no gene match: 12. This CDR3 has 14 residues. Germline V gene sequence: CDR1 ENHRY, CDR2 SYGVKD. The CDR3 region is CATCPGQGLKKLFF. DNA for the CDR3: TGTGCCACCTGCCCGGGACAGGGATTGAAAAAACTGTTTTTT.

About this clone itself: This CDR3 is also generated by other DNA sequences in the sample. This chain connects TRBV5-1 to TRBJ1-2, with 7 bases aligning to TRBD1. There are 14 residues in the CDR3. The V gene's germline CDR1 is SGHRS and CDR2 YFSETQ. After removal of 4 bases from V and 2 bases from J, the junction contained 5 bases not matched to a gene. The CDR3, as DNA: TGCGCCAGCAGCCGGGACAGTTCGAACTATGGCTACACCTTC. It yields the protein CASSRDSSNYGYTF.

Ten or more counts support this clone. The chain recombines TRBV5-1 with TRBJ1-1; 7 nucleotides line up with TRBD1. The CDR3 totals 14 residues. Germline assignment: CDR1 SGHRS and CDR2 YFSETQ. V dropped 0 bases and J dropped 5; count of bases not matched to a gene: 4. The DNA for the CDR3 is TGCGCCAGCAGCTTGGCGTCAGGGGGTACTGAAGCTTTCTTT. The encoded protein is CASSLASGGTEAFF.

In this sample, this clone turned up many times. The rearrangement uses TRBV19 and TRBJ2-3, with D tentatively TRBD2 (6 bases). The CDR3 is made up of 14 amino acids. The germline V and J ends were trimmed by 7 bases and 2 bases, with 13 bases remaining between them. CDR1 is LNHDA, CDR2 SQIVND, per germline (reference sequence). CDR3 in amino acids: CASKEGENTDTQYF. CDR3 nucleotides: TGTGCCAGTAAGGAGGGAGAGAACACAGATACGCAGTATTTT.

This clone is judged medium-sized. The gene calls are TRBV6-1 and TRBJ2-7; D is possibly TRBD1 or TRBD2 (5 bases each). Germline lookup yields CDR1 MNHNS and CDR2 SASEGT. The CDR3 covers 12 residues. V lost 6 bases to trimming and J lost 6 bases, with 12 bases between them. The CDR3 reads CASSHRDGEQYF. Here the CDR3 DNA reads TGTGCCAGCAGCCACCGGGACGGCGAGCAGTACTTC.

Ten or more counts support this clone. The V and J genes are TRBV7-3 and TRBJ1-2; tentatively, D is TRBD1 (5 bases). Germline CDR1 SGHTA, CDR2 FQGTGA. V lost 3 bases, J lost 6 bases, and 11 bases lay in between. The CDR3 totals 13 residues. The CDR3 spells CASSFGTRHGYTF. The CDR3 DNA is TGTGCCAGCAGCTTCGGGACCCGGCATGGCTACACCTTC.

This clone was recorded many times. Distinct nucleotide sequences in the sample also encode this CDR3. The V gene is TRBV5-1, the J gene TRBJ2-5; D call uncertain. The germline gives CDR1 SGHRS, CDR2 YFSETQ. This CDR3 spans 15 amino acids. V lost 0 bases, J lost 2 bases, and 11 bases lay in between. Written as DNA, the CDR3 is TGCGCCAGCAGCTTGGTGCCAATCGCTCAAGAGACCCAGTACTTC. Protein product: CASSLVPIAQETQYF.

The chain couples TRBV4-1 to TRBJ1-5; possibly TRBD1 for D (6 bases). Germline loops: CDR1 MGHRA, CDR2 YSYEKL. This CDR3 comprises 14 residues. V was trimmed by 1 base and J by 7 bases, leaving 11 bases between them. CDR3 in amino acids: CASSQAMGGQPQHF. The CDR3 DNA is TGCGCCAGCAGCCAAGCCATGGGGGGCCAGCCCCAGCATTTT.

The chain is built from TRBV20-1 and TRBJ2-7, with 9 bases lining up with TRBD1. The V and J ends lost 6 bases and 4 bases, in that order; junction bases with no gene match: 13. CDR1 and CDR2 (germline): DFQATT, SNEGSKA (reference sequence). This CDR3 has 15 residues. The CDR3 DNA is TGCAGTGCCGGTGAGCGGACAGGGGTCTCTTACGAGCAGTACTTC. Its translation is CSAGERTGVSYEQYF.